Listed below are T cell receptor beta chains from one sample, sequenced in a study of Ad26.COV2.S vaccination and SARS-CoV-2 variants. Only in-frame clones appear in the TCRdb table, and some are missing; sequencing was by immunoSEQ multiplex PCR. This table holds over 130,000 clones, roughly 85% found once. This specimen was peripheral blood, taken after recovery from COVID-19. All receptors come from a human donor who had recovered from COVID-19. The CDR3 runs from the conserved cysteine through the conserved F or W. Fields, in order: V gene, J gene, CDR3 protein.

TRBV6-2/TRBV6-3,TRBJ2-2,CASSYFRDQPNTGELFF
TRBV7-7,TRBJ2-3,CASSPIDSGGADTQYF
TRBV4-3,TRBJ2-6,CASSQGQALSGANVLTF
TRBV19,TRBJ1-2,CASSGGTGGRDGYTF
TRBV9,TRBJ2-7,CASSVAGQGAAEQYF
TRBV28,TRBJ1-6,CASGDNYNSPLHF
TRBV28,TRBJ2-4,CASSEQDKDKNIQYF
TRBV4-3,TRBJ1-1,CASSREGGRTEAFF
TRBV15,TRBJ1-5,CATSREGHPDQPQHF
TRBV7-6,TRBJ1-6,CASSRRADNSPLHF
TRBV7-2,TRBJ1-4,CASSFSTNEKLFF
TRBV19,TRBJ1-4,CASSSTGGTNEKLFF
TRBV5-1,TRBJ2-2,CASSLTGGSEGELFF
TRBV7-2,TRBJ2-4,CASSSAPGNIQYF
TRBV7-9,TRBJ2-1,CASSPLGGNEQFF
TRBV2,TRBJ2-3,CASTGGSGGSDTQYF
TRBV10-2,TRBJ1-2,CASRRDRVVTNGYTF
TRBV5-6,TRBJ2-2,CASRSGASGGYTGELFF
TRBV19,TRBJ1-2,CASSKKGAVGYTF
TRBV19,TRBJ1-2,CASSDRGYGYTF
TRBV7-9,TRBJ2-5,CASSDDRVGETQYF
TRBV11-3,TRBJ2-1,CASSLDLGNNEQFF
TRBV6-4,TRBJ2-7,CASSDSNGPYEQYF
TRBV25-1,TRBJ2-7,CASSEYSPGEQYF
TRBV19,TRBJ1-6,CASSPGQGANPPLHF
TRBV4-1,TRBJ2-5,CASSSRYLRGQETQYF
TRBV5-1,TRBJ1-2,CASGSGQPLYGYTF
TRBV4-3,TRBJ1-5,CASSQESTGNQPQHF
TRBV6-2/TRBV6-3,TRBJ1-1,CASSFGTLSLANTEAFF
TRBV3-1/TRBV3-2,TRBJ2-3,CASSLPDRGKIGRCPGTDTQYF
TRBV6-5,TRBJ2-7,CATLGEGGYEQYF
TRBV9,TRBJ2-7,CASSVNGGGTYEQYF
TRBV7-2,TRBJ1-1,CASSLDRNTEAFF
TRBV5-5,TRBJ2-1,CASSPLTSHLFEQFF
TRBV5-4,TRBJ2-1,CASSLGAGGFNEQFF
TRBV28,TRBJ2-7,CASSLRTGGEQYF
TRBV9,TRBJ2-3,CASSSRTGVSTDTQYF
TRBV10-2,TRBJ2-7,CASMQGSGEQYF
TRBV14,TRBJ2-1,CASSQDGFSSSYNEQFF